The next 21 T cell receptor beta chains were all read from a single sample in a study of T cells after yellow fever vaccination. TCRdb recomputed calls from the 5' RACE reads with MiXCR, one row per CDR3 protein. The sample lists some 600,000 distinct CDR3 sequences; about a sixth were seen once. The sample was PBMCs, taken about 5 days after the first yellow fever vaccination. These receptor sequences come from a man between 18 and 35 years old who received the YFV17D yellow fever vaccine.

The J gene is TRBJ2-7, the V gene TRBV29-1; 8 nucleotides agree with TRBD1. Losses at the gene ends were 1 base for V and 2 bases for J; bases not matched to a gene: 10. The V gene's germline CDR1 is SQVTM and CDR2 ANQGSEA. CDR3 size: 16 residues. Here the CDR3 DNA reads TGCAGCGTTGAAGTAATTATGGGACAGGAGACCTACGAGCAGTACTTC. Protein product: CSVEVIMGQETYEQYF.

The rearrangement links TRBV28 to TRBJ1-6, with 9 bases identical to TRBD1. Germline V lookup: CDR1 MDHEN, CDR2 SYDVKM. This CDR3 region has 16 residues. V lost 3 bases and J lost 4; bases outside the gene matches: 4. CDR3 amino acids: CASSLAGTGYNSPLHF. CDR3 sequence (DNA): TGTGCCAGCAGTTTGGCCGGGACAGGGTATAATTCACCCCTCCACTTT.

The V and J genes are TRBV5-6 and TRBJ1-4; D not certain. Germline V lookup: CDR1 SGHDT, CDR2 YYEEEE. CDR3 length equals 14 residues. V was clipped by 1 base and J by 4 bases, with 8 bases between them. The CDR3 DNA reads TGTGCCAGCAGCTTGAAGACCTTTAATGAAAAACTGTTTTTT. The encoded protein is CASSLKTFNEKLFF.

V gene TRBV20-1 combines with J gene TRBJ2-5; no firm D call. The CDR3 loop spans 12 amino acids. Per the germline V gene, CDR1 is DFQATT and CDR2 is SNEGSKA (reference sequence). Deletions cut 8 bases from V and 1 base from J, with 11 bases between. The CDR3 sequence: CSLRPPQETQYF. CDR3 nucleotide sequence: TGCAGTCTTAGACCACCCCAAGAGACCCAGTACTTC.

This clonotype was detected only a few times. This chain uses TRBV7-2 with TRBJ2-2; TRBD1 is a possible D gene (6 bases). Trimming shortened V by 4 bases and J by 3 bases, and 12 bases separated the two germline ends. CDR1 is SGHTA and CDR2 is FQGNSA in the germline V gene. The CDR3 totals 15 residues. The CDR3 spells CASSSLTGHTGELFF. CDR3 coding DNA: TGTGCCAGCAGCTCGCTTACAGGGCACACCGGGGAGCTGTTTTTT.

The V gene is TRBV27, the J gene TRBJ2-7, with 7 bases fitting TRBD1. The V and J ends lost 5 bases and 0 bases, in that order; junction bases with no gene match: 10. Germline V gene data show CDR1 as MNHEY and CDR2 as SMNVEV (reference sequence). The CDR3 runs to 16 residues. The CDR3 loop is CASSLPDRASSYEQYF. CDR3 nucleotide sequence: TGTGCCAGCAGTCTCCCTGACAGGGCGAGCTCCTACGAGCAGTACTTC.

The chain employs TRBV14 and TRBJ2-3; D gene uncertain. The V gene lost 1 base and the J gene lost 8 bases, with 4 bases spanning the gap. This CDR3 contains 11 residues. Germline values: CDR1 SGHDN, CDR2 FVKESK. For the CDR3, the DNA is TGTGCCAGCAGCCAAGTCGGTACGCAGTATTTT. Its protein is CASSQVGTQYF.

This chain connects TRBV6-1 to TRBJ1-2; D might be TRBD1 (6 bases). Trimming removed 6 bases from V and 8 bases from J, with 13 bases in between. In germline, CDR1 is MNHNS, CDR2 SASEGT. The CDR3 runs 12 residues. The CDR3 loop reads CASSGGQLGYTF. The CDR3 DNA follows: TGTGCCAGCAGCGGGGGACAATTAGGCTACACCTTC.

This chain joins TRBV20-1 and TRBJ1-1; TRBD1 matches 10 bases. V dropped 5 bases and J dropped 3; count of bases not matched to a gene: 3. Germline CDR1 is DFQATT and CDR2 is SNEGSKA (reference sequence). CDR3 length: 13 residues. For the CDR3, the DNA is TGCAGTGCTTGGACAGGGGGGGACACTGAAGCTTTCTTT. Amino acid sequence: CSAWTGGDTEAFF.

The chain links TRBV6-2 or TRBV6-3 to TRBJ1-1; D possibly corresponds to TRBD1 (6 bases). V lost 6 bases and J 2 bases, leaving 16 bases between the germline ends. There are 15 residues in the CDR3. CDR1 and CDR2 (germline): MNHEY, SVGEGT. CDR3 DNA: TGTGCCAGCAGCTTTAAGACAGGAGCAAACACTGAAGCTTTCTTT. Residues: CASSFKTGANTEAFF.

The chain employs TRBV5-1 and TRBJ1-6; TRBD1 might be the D (5 bases). In germline, CDR1 is SGHRS, CDR2 YFSETQ. This CDR3 comprises 15 residues. Trimming pared 0 bases from V and 5 bases from J, leaving 9 bases between. The CDR3 protein is CASSLVRGNNSPLHF. In nucleotides, the CDR3 is TGCGCCAGCAGCTTGGTTCGGGGGAATAATTCACCCCTCCACTTT. The complete variable domain, with remaining parts taken from reference TRBV5-1 and TRBJ1-6, reads KAGVTQTPRYLIKTRGQQVTLSCSPISGHRSVSWYQQTPGQGLQFLFEYFSETQRNKGNFPGRFSGRQFSNSRSEMNVSTLELGDSALYLCASSLVRGNNSPLHFGNGTRLTVT.

The rearrangement uses TRBV7-6 and TRBJ2-1; D call uncertain. From germline, CDR1 is SGHVS and CDR2 FNYEAQ. The CDR3 runs to 13 residues. V lost 1 base, J lost 12 bases, and 13 bases lay in between. CDR3 residues: CASSLGDGSGQFF. DNA of the CDR3: TGTGCCAGCAGCTTAGGAGACGGGTCCGGGCAGTTCTTC.

Here the CDR3 reads CASSPQGEETQYF. The DNA for the CDR3 is TGTGCCAGCAGCCCACAAGGGGAAGAGACCCAGTACTTC. The V and J genes are TRBV4-2 and TRBJ2-5; tentatively, D is TRBD1 (5 bases). In germline, CDR1 is LGHNA, CDR2 YNFKEQ. V lost 4 bases, J lost 3 bases, and 9 bases lay in between. The CDR3 has 13 residues.

This clonotype was counted between two and nine times. V and J are TRBV6-1 and TRBJ2-3, with a weak D call TRBD1 (6 bases). Germline V gene lookup returns CDR1 MNHNS and CDR2 SASEGT. CDR3 length: 14 amino acids. Trimming shortened V by 7 bases and J by 3 bases, and 14 bases separated the two germline ends. The CDR3, as DNA: TGTGCCAGCAAGAAGACAGGATCAACAGATACGCAGTATTTT. Protein: CASKKTGSTDTQYF.

The chain recombines TRBV7-2 with TRBJ1-5, with D perhaps matching TRBD1 (5 bases). Trimming removed 4 bases at V and 2 bases at J, with 15 bases between. Germline CDR1 is SGHTA and CDR2 is FQGNSA. This CDR3 is built from 16 residues. The CDR3 protein is CASSSLGVPRNQPQHF. The DNA for the CDR3 is TGTGCCAGCAGCTCACTAGGGGTCCCCCGCAATCAGCCCCAGCATTTT.

There are a few counts of this clonotype. This chain uses TRBV5-3 with TRBJ2-7, with D unclear. TRBV5-3 is treated as an ORF (open reading frame) with a function not yet certain. V lost 0 bases and J 0 bases, leaving 10 bases between the germline ends. The CDR3 has 15 residues. CDR3 DNA: TGTGCCAGAAGCTTGGACCGCACCTTCTCCTACGAGCAGTACTTC. Protein product: CARSLDRTFSYEQYF.

The chain has TRBV27 and TRBJ1-2, with D maybe TRBD1 (6 bases). Between the trimmed V and J ends, which lost 5 bases and 4 bases, there was a span of 17 bases. CDR1 and CDR2 (germline): MNHEY, SMNVEV (reference sequence). The length of the CDR3 is 15 residues. CDR3 sequence reads: CASSPYPGTSYGYTF. The CDR3 DNA is TGTGCCAGCAGTCCCTATCCCGGGACAAGCTATGGCTACACCTTC.

The chain combines TRBV5-4 with TRBJ2-1, with D possibly TRBD1 on 6 matching bases. The germline V and J ends were trimmed by 1 base and 6 bases, with 8 bases remaining between them. This CDR3 contains 13 residues. The germline V gene has CDR1 SGHNT and CDR2 YYREEE (reference sequence). CDR3: CASSLPGANEQFF. CDR3 sequence (DNA): TGTGCCAGCAGCTTGCCAGGGGCCAATGAGCAGTTCTTC. Supplemented by reference TRBV5-4 and TRBJ2-1, the full variable domain reads ETGVTQSPTHLIKTRGQQVTLRCSSQSGHNTVSWYQQALGQGPQFIFQYYREEENGRGNFPPRFSGLQFPNYSSELNVNALELDDSALYLCASSLPGANEQFFGPGTRLTVL.

The rearrangement links TRBV6-1 to TRBJ1-5, with D possibly TRBD1 on 6 matching bases. CDR3 length equals 14 residues. Germline V gene sequence: CDR1 MNHNS, CDR2 SASEGT. The V end was cut by 5 bases, the J end by 5 bases, with 13 bases between. This CDR3 is CASSPVQGYQPQHF. The CDR3 nucleotides are TGTGCCAGCAGTCCCGTACAGGGTTATCAGCCCCAGCATTTT.

The chain has TRBV25-1 and TRBJ2-7; no clear D. V shed 2 bases and J shed 5 bases, with 13 bases lying between them. The CDR3 is 14 residues long. Germline V gene data show CDR1 as MGHDK and CDR2 as SYGVNS. In nucleotides, the CDR3 is TGTGCCAGCAGTGAAACAATTGTCGGTAACGAGCAGTACGTC. Protein: CASSETIVGNEQYV.

The rearrangement uses TRBV6-1 and TRBJ2-7, with D possibly being TRBD1 (6 bases). The CDR3 is 13 amino acids. Trimming cost V 6 bases and J 2 bases, with 11 bases left between them. Germline CDR1 is MNHNS and CDR2 is SASEGT. This chain's CDR3 is CASSQGHTYEQYF. The CDR3 DNA follows: TGTGCCAGCAGCCAGGGGCATACCTACGAGCAGTACTTC.